Shown below are 32 T cell receptor beta chains from a single sample sequenced in a study of blood T cell repertoires in COVID-19. The table came from immunoSEQ multiplex PCR; TCRdb's copy has only in-frame clones and leaves some out. The profile covers about 380,000 clones, with around 92% appearing a single time and around 1.3% taken by the ten largest. The sequencing input was peripheral blood. All receptors derive from a man aged 40-50 years with acute or convalescent COVID-19.

The rearrangement links TRBV6-6 to TRBJ2-3; 10 bases line up with TRBD2. This CDR3 is built from 15 residues. V shed 6 bases and J 4 bases; nucleotides not matched to a gene: 7. Germline V gene lookup returns CDR1 MNHNY and CDR2 SVGAGI (reference sequence). CDR3 residues: CASRPLAGASDTQYF. As DNA, the CDR3 is TGTGCCAGCAGGCCCCTAGCGGGAGCCTCAGATACGCAGTATTTT.

The rearrangement uses TRBV28 and TRBJ1-1; TRBD1 matches at 9 bases. Germline-derived CDR1 and CDR2 are MDHEN and SYDVKM. Trimming cost V 5 bases and J 1 base; bases outside gene matches: 11. The CDR3 extends over 17 amino acids. CDR3 loop: CASSALPRDRENTEAFF. CDR3 bases: TGTGCCAGCAGTGCACTCCCTAGGGACAGGGAGAACACTGAAGCTTTCTTT.

This clone was seen just once. This chain joins TRBV5-6 and TRBJ1-5; 7 bases map to TRBD1. J was trimmed by 6 bases and V by 0 bases; bases with no gene match: 6. The CDR3 is 15 residues long. Germline V lookup: CDR1 SGHDT, CDR2 YYEEEE. In nucleotides, the CDR3 is TGTGCCAGCAGCTTGGCTAACAGGGGTTTTCAGCCCCAGCATTTT. As protein: CASSLANRGFQPQHF.

The chain is built from TRBV27 and TRBJ2-7; 11 nucleotides match TRBD1. The CDR3 has 14 residues. V lost 5 bases and J lost 6; bases outside the gene matches: 6. CDR1 and CDR2 (germline): MNHEY, SMNVEV (reference sequence). DNA of the CDR3: TGTGCCAGCAGTCCCGGGACAGGGGGGGGCGAGCAGTACTTC. Translating it yields CASSPGTGGGEQYF.

The V gene is TRBV15, the J gene TRBJ2-1; 8 bases match TRBD1. Germline V lookup: CDR1 LNHNV, CDR2 YYDKDF (reference sequence). The CDR3 is 16 amino acids. J gave up 6 bases and V 1 base, and 8 bases lay outside the gene matches. CDR3 DNA sequence: TGTGCCACCAGCAGAGGGGGGCGCACAGGGGGCAATGAGCAGTTCTTC. Protein sequence: CATSRGGRTGGNEQFF.

The J gene is TRBJ2-7, the V gene TRBV12-3 or TRBV12-4; D might be TRBD2 (6 bases). V lost 4 bases to trimming and J lost 9 bases, with 16 bases between them. CDR3 length: 13 residues. The CDR3 loop reads CASSSTRGALQYF. In nucleotides, the CDR3 is TGTGCCAGCAGTTCGACTAGGGGTGCATTGCAGTACTTC.

In its sample, this clone was seen a few times. Distinct nucleotide sequences in the sample also encode this CDR3. V gene TRBV19 combines with J gene TRBJ1-1, with unresolved D. This CDR3 is 13 amino acids long. Trimming pared 1 base from V and 5 bases from J, leaving 8 bases between. From germline, CDR1 is LNHDA and CDR2 SQIVND (reference sequence). The CDR3 loop reads CASSIVEGTEAFF. CDR3 nucleotides: TGTGCCAGTAGTATAGTGGAGGGTACTGAAGCTTTCTTT.

This clone has only one observation. V usage is TRBV2 and J usage is TRBJ1-3, with D perhaps matching TRBD1 (6 bases). Trimming left V 5 bases short and J 1 base short, with 9 bases between. Looked up from germline, CDR1 is SNHLY and CDR2 is FYNNEI. The CDR3 length is 14 residues. CDR3 bases: TGTGCCAGCAGTTCACAGGGTTCTGGAAACACCATATATTTT. Translation: CASSSQGSGNTIYF.

This chain links TRBV29-1 with TRBJ1-2, with 8 bases that match TRBD1. V shed 3 bases and J 3 bases; nucleotides not matched to a gene: 0. The CDR3 spans 12 residues. CDR1 and CDR2 (germline): SQVTM, ANQGSEA. This CDR3 reads CSVETGDYGYTF. CDR3 DNA sequence: TGCAGCGTTGAGACAGGGGACTATGGCTACACCTTC.

The rearrangement uses TRBV4-1 and TRBJ2-3; 12 bases map to TRBD2. The CDR3 is 16 residues long. Germline values: CDR1 MGHRA, CDR2 YSYEKL. Trimming cost V 3 bases and J 3 bases; bases outside gene matches: 4. CDR3 DNA: TGCGCCAGCAGCCAGGACCTAGCGGGAGGGACAGATACGCAGTATTTT. It translates to CASSQDLAGGTDTQYF.

This sequence joins TRBV19 and TRBJ2-3; D ambiguous. Trimming took 1 base from V and 0 from J, leaving 8 bases between them. This CDR3 has 15 residues. CDR1 is LNHDA, CDR2 SQIVND, per germline (reference sequence). Here the CDR3 reads CASSIGTTSTDTQYF. DNA for the CDR3: TGTGCCAGTAGTATAGGTACAACAAGCACAGATACGCAGTATTTT.

This clone was recorded only once. The sample contains more than one DNA sequence encoding this CDR3. V is TRBV29-1 and J is TRBJ1-1, with a weak D call TRBD1 (5 bases). Germline CDR1 and CDR2: SQVTM and ANQGSEA. This CDR3 has 11 residues. The V end lost 6 bases, the J end lost 2 bases, and 7 bases lay between the germline ends. The CDR3 DNA reads TGCAGCGTACAGGTAAACACTGAAGCTTTCTTT. Protein: CSVQVNTEAFF.

The chain joins TRBV5-1 to TRBJ2-5; D is unclear. There are 13 residues in the CDR3. Germline-derived CDR1 and CDR2 are SGHRS and YFSETQ. Trimming cost V 2 bases and J 1 base, with 6 bases left between them. The chain's CDR3 is CASSFSPQETQYF. Here the CDR3 DNA reads TGCGCCAGCAGCTTTTCTCCCCAAGAGACCCAGTACTTC.

The chain links TRBV5-1 to TRBJ2-7; TRBD1 aligns across 7 bases. The V gene end was trimmed by 4 bases and the J gene end by 3 bases; junction bases not matched to a gene: 10. Germline assignment: CDR1 SGHRS and CDR2 YFSETQ. The CDR3 is made up of 15 amino acids. The CDR3 nucleotides are TGCGCCAGCAGCCCTGACAGGGTGGTAGACTACGAGCAGTACTTC. Its translation: CASSPDRVVDYEQYF.

The chain recombines TRBV6-5 with TRBJ1-1; D gene ambiguous. This CDR3 contains 14 residues. Germline V gene lookup returns CDR1 MNHEY and CDR2 SVGAGI. The V end lost 7 bases, the J end lost 6 bases, and 18 bases lay between the germline ends. The CDR3 spells CASTTGGGRAEAFF. The CDR3 DNA is TGTGCCAGCACCACGGGAGGAGGGCGCGCTGAAGCTTTCTTT.

V gene TRBV7-6 combines with J gene TRBJ2-7, with D tentatively TRBD2 (5 bases). CDR1 is SGHVS, CDR2 FNYEAQ, per germline. CDR3 size: 15 residues. Deletions cut 1 base from V and 2 bases from J, with 12 bases between. CDR3 sequence reads: CASSLDEGVTYEQYF. The CDR3 bases are TGTGCCAGCAGCTTAGACGAGGGAGTAACCTACGAGCAGTACTTC.

The V gene is TRBV3-1 (or the pseudogene TRBV3-2), the J gene TRBJ2-3; 7 bases are a match to TRBD2. V lost 4 bases, J lost 1 base, and 8 bases stayed unmatched. The CDR3 runs 16 residues. The germline V gene encodes CDR1 LGHDT and CDR2 YNNKEL (reference sequence). The CDR3 nucleotides are TGTGCCAGCAGCCCCCGGAGGGGAGGGGGCACAGATACGCAGTATTTT. This codes for CASSPRRGGGTDTQYF.

V and J are TRBV9 and TRBJ2-6; 10 nucleotides align to TRBD1. CDR3 size: 18 residues. Losses at the gene ends were 3 bases for V and 0 bases for J; bases not matched to a gene: 6. CDR1 and CDR2 from the germline V gene are SGDLS and YYNGEE. The CDR3 reads CASSGGTGAYSGANVLTF. The CDR3, as DNA: TGTGCCAGCAGCGGGGGGACAGGGGCATACTCTGGGGCCAACGTCCTGACTTTC.

The V gene is TRBV28, the J gene TRBJ1-2, with 11 nucleotides matching TRBD1. Germline trimming cut 6 bases from V and 4 bases from J; bases unmatched to any gene: 4. The germline CDR1 and CDR2 sequences are MDHEN and SYDVKM. There are 14 residues in the CDR3. This CDR3 reads CASRDRGRGYGYTF. CDR3 nucleotide sequence: TGTGCCAGCAGGGACAGGGGGCGAGGCTATGGCTACACCTTC.

V and J are TRBV2 and TRBJ1-4, with 7 bases that match TRBD1. The CDR3 sequence is 15 residues long. Germline loops: CDR1 SNHLY, CDR2 FYNNEI. Unmatched junction bases numbered 10, after V lost 5 bases and J lost 7 bases. CDR3: CASSRNPDRAEKLFF. DNA of the CDR3: TGTGCCAGCAGTCGGAACCCTGACAGGGCTGAAAAACTGTTTTTT.

CDR3 amino acids: CASSSNAQGRGYTF. The CDR3, as DNA: TGTGCCAGCAGCTCGAATGCACAGGGACGAGGCTACACCTTC. J is TRBJ1-2 and V is TRBV7-6; D is possibly TRBD1 (6 bases). In germline, CDR1 is SGHVS, CDR2 FNYEAQ. The CDR3 spans 14 residues. The V end was cut by 4 bases, the J end by 8 bases, with 17 bases between. The variable domain in full, completed from reference TRBV7-6 and TRBJ1-2, reads GAGVSQSPRYKVTKRGQDVALRCDPISGHVSLYWYRQALGQGPEFLTYFNYEAQQDKSGLPNDRFSAERPEGSISTLTIQRTEQRDSAMYRCASSSNAQGRGYTFGSGTRLTVV.

The chain couples TRBV29-1 to TRBJ1-3; tentatively, D is TRBD1 (6 bases). The CDR3 contains 13 residues. In germline, CDR1 is SQVTM, CDR2 ANQGSEA. V lost 3 bases, J lost 2 bases, and 8 bases lay in between. The CDR3, as DNA: TGCAGCGTTGATTCAGGGGCTGGAAACACCATATATTTT. Its protein product is CSVDSGAGNTIYF.

The rearrangement joins TRBV11-1 to TRBJ2-1; 14 positions match TRBD2. CDR1 SGHAT and CDR2 FQDESV come from the germline V gene (reference sequence). This CDR3 has 15 residues. With V trimmed by 4 bases and J by 8 bases, 4 bases remained unmatched. In DNA, the CDR3 is TGTGCCAGCAGCTCACCGGGACTAGCGGGAGATGAGCAGTTCTTC. Encoded protein: CASSSPGLAGDEQFF. Using reference TRBV11-1 and TRBJ2-1 for the parts outside the CDR3, the full variable domain is EAEVAQSPRYKITEKSQAVAFWCDPISGHATLYWYRQILGQGPELLVQFQDESVVDDSQLPKDRFSAERLKGVDSTLKIQPAELGDSAMYLCASSSPGLAGDEQFFGPGTRLTVL.

This clone was detected once. The rearrangement uses TRBV19 and TRBJ1-1; 8 nucleotides match TRBD1. Germline-derived CDR1 and CDR2 are LNHDA and SQIVND (reference sequence). This CDR3 contains 14 residues. V trimming: 5 bases; J trimming: 2 bases; junction bases outside the gene matches: 4. The DNA for the CDR3 is TGTGCCAGTAGTGAGGGACAGGCCAACACTGAAGCTTTCTTT. This gives the protein CASSEGQANTEAFF.

In this sample, this clone turned up a few times. Here the CDR3 reads CASSPKDRGRNFGNTIYF. The CDR3 DNA reads TGTGCCAGCAGCCCCAAGGACAGGGGGCGAAATTTTGGAAACACCATATATTTT. The chain joins TRBV7-9 to TRBJ1-3; TRBD1 aligns across 11 bases. Trimming at V came to 5 bases and at J to 3 bases, leaving 12 bases not matched to a gene. Germline CDR1 reads SEHNR; CDR2 reads FQNEAQ (reference sequence). The CDR3 consists of 18 residues.

The chain carries TRBV27 and TRBJ2-7, with a possible D match to TRBD2 (5 bases). Germline V gene lookup returns CDR1 MNHEY and CDR2 SMNVEV (reference sequence). CDR3 length equals 14 residues. Trimming stripped 6 bases from V and 2 bases from J, with 14 bases between. CDR3 nucleotides: TGTGCCAGCAGCCGGACGACGGGAACCTACGAGCAGTACTTC. Residues: CASSRTTGTYEQYF.

V is TRBV19 and J is TRBJ1-5; 10 bases agree with TRBD1. V gave up 5 bases and J gave up 6 bases; unmatched junction bases: 7. Germline lookup yields CDR1 LNHDA and CDR2 SQIVND (reference sequence). The CDR3 extends over 15 amino acids. The CDR3 loop reads CASSPMGQGRQPQHF. The CDR3 DNA sequence: TGTGCCAGTAGTCCGATGGGACAGGGGCGTCAGCCCCAGCATTTT.

This clone has only a few counts. The rearrangement joins TRBV24-1 to TRBJ1-6, with D uncertain. The CDR3 runs to 17 residues. Germline CDR1 is KGHDR and CDR2 is SFDVKD. V lost 9 bases and J lost 0, with 17 bases in between. The CDR3 region is CATYLNGASSYNSPLHF. The CDR3 DNA is TGTGCCACCTATCTCAATGGTGCGAGCTCCTATAATTCACCCCTCCACTTT.

The genes are TRBV30 and TRBJ2-5; the match to TRBD2 covers 8 bases. The CDR3 extends over 14 amino acids. Germline trimming cut 1 base from V and 7 bases from J; bases unmatched to any gene: 8. In germline, CDR1 is GTSNPN, CDR2 SVGIG (reference sequence). CDR3 residues: CAWSDTGLGVTQYF. The CDR3 bases are TGTGCCTGGAGTGACACGGGACTAGGAGTGACCCAGTACTTC.

This chain connects TRBV28 to TRBJ2-1, with TRBD2 identical over 11 bases. Germline CDR1 reads MDHEN; CDR2 reads SYDVKM. This CDR3 comprises 15 residues. The V segment lost 10 bases and the J segment 2 bases; nucleotides outside the gene matches: 7. CDR3 nucleotide sequence: TGTGCCACCGACAGTAGCGGGGGGGCCTACAATGAGCAGTTCTTC. The encoded protein is CATDSSGGAYNEQFF.

V and J are TRBV9 and TRBJ2-3; 9 bases agree with TRBD2. The CDR3 is made up of 14 amino acids. The J segment lost 4 bases and the V segment lost 3 bases, leaving 3 bases of the junction unmatched. In germline, CDR1 is SGDLS, CDR2 YYNGEE. Here the CDR3 DNA reads TGTGCCAGCAGCGATAGCGGGAGCCCAGATACGCAGTATTTT. It codes for CASSDSGSPDTQYF.

This chain uses TRBV28 with TRBJ1-5, with D possibly matching TRBD1 (6 bases). The V gene's germline CDR1 is MDHEN and CDR2 SYDVKM. The length of the CDR3 is 14 residues. V was clipped by 3 bases and J by 3 bases, with 9 bases between them. This CDR3 is CASSLDSNNQPQHF. CDR3 bases: TGTGCCAGCAGTTTGGACAGCAACAATCAGCCCCAGCATTTT.